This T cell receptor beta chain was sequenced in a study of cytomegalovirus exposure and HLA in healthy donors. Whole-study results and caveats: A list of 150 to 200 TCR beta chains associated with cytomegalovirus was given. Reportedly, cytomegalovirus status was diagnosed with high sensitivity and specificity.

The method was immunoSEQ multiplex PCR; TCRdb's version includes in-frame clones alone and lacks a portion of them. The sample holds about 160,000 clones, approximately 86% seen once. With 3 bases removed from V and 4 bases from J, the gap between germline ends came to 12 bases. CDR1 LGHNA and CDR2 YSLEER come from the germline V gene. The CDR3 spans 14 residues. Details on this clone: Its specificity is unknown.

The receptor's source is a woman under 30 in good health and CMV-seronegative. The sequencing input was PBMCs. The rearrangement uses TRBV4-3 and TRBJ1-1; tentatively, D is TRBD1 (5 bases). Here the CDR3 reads CASSQGQRITEAFF. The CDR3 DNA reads TGCGCCAGCAGCCAGGGGCAGAGAATCACTGAAGCTTTCTTT.